Listed here are 14 T cell receptor beta chains from one sample, sequenced in a study of T cell responses to AZD1222 COVID-19 vaccine. Sequencing was performed with immunoSEQ multiplex PCR; in TCRdb, only in-frame clones are kept and a portion is missing. The sample shows 130,000 or so clones, about 89% of them seen only once. The input for sequencing was peripheral blood, taken on day 0 of AZD1222 vaccination. All receptors derive from an adult in good health.

V and J are TRBV28 and TRBJ1-5, with TRBD1 matching over 10 bases. This CDR3 contains 14 residues. CDR1 is MDHEN and CDR2 is SYDVKM in the germline V gene. V shed 7 bases and J 4 bases; nucleotides not matched to a gene: 4. The CDR3, as DNA: TGTGCCAGCAAGTGGACAGGGGGAAATCAGCCCCAGCATTTT. It yields the protein CASKWTGGNQPQHF.

The J gene is TRBJ1-1, the V gene TRBV6-5; D may be TRBD1 (6 bases). Germline V CDR1 and CDR2: MNHEY, SVGAGI. The germline V and J ends were trimmed by 10 bases and 5 bases, with 17 bases remaining between them. This CDR3 spans 13 amino acids. CDR3 coding DNA: TGTGCCACCCGCGCAACGGGGGCGACTGAAGCTTTCTTT. As protein: CATRATGATEAFF.

The V gene is TRBV7-9, the J gene TRBJ1-1; 7 nucleotides align to TRBD1. The CDR3 runs to 15 residues. Trimming cost V 1 base and J 5 bases; bases outside gene matches: 7. The germline V gene encodes CDR1 SEHNR and CDR2 FQNEAQ (reference sequence). The CDR3 bases are TGTGCCAGCAGCTTAGGACAGGGCCGGAGGACTGAAGCTTTCTTT. Its translation is CASSLGQGRRTEAFF.

The chain has TRBV13 and TRBJ1-4; 9 positions match TRBD1. V lost 7 bases and J lost 8; bases outside the gene matches: 8. The CDR3 extends over 14 amino acids. In germline, CDR1 is PRHDT, CDR2 FYEKMQ (reference sequence). The CDR3 DNA reads TGTGCCAGCACCCACAGGGGGCGGAGAGAAAAACTGTTTTTT. This translates into CASTHRGRREKLFF. Full variable domain (rest looked up from reference TRBV13 and TRBJ1-4): AAGVIQSPRHLIKEKRETATLKCYPIPRHDTVYWYQQGPGQDPQFLISFYEKMQSDKGSIPDRFSAQQFSDYHSELNMSSLELGDSALYFCASTHRGRREKLFFGSGTQLSVL.

V and J are TRBV12-3 or TRBV12-4 and TRBJ1-5; D unresolved. Between the trimmed V and J ends, which lost 0 bases and 2 bases, there was a span of 2 bases. There are 13 residues in the CDR3. The CDR3 sequence: CASSLAGNQPQHF. The CDR3 bases are TGTGCCAGCAGTTTAGCCGGCAATCAGCCCCAGCATTTT.

This chain uses TRBV11-3 with TRBJ2-7; D is ambiguous. In germline, CDR1 is SGHNT, CDR2 YENEEA. The length of the CDR3 is 13 residues. Trimming removed 1 base from V and 3 bases from J, with 7 bases in between. CDR3 in amino acids: CASSLGWGYEQYF. The CDR3 region has the DNA TGTGCCAGCAGCTTAGGGTGGGGCTACGAGCAGTACTTC.

The gene calls are TRBV7-9 and TRBJ1-2; 9 nucleotides match TRBD1. CDR1 SEHNR and CDR2 FQNEAQ come from the germline V gene (reference sequence). The CDR3 sequence is 17 residues long. V dropped 5 bases and J dropped 8; count of bases not matched to a gene: 18. In DNA, the CDR3 is TGTGCCAGCAGCCATACATATCCGGGACAGGGAAGTTTAGGCTACACCTTC. It codes for CASSHTYPGQGSLGYTF.

This chain links TRBV6-5 with TRBJ2-6, with D unresolved. The V gene's germline CDR1 is MNHEY and CDR2 SVGAGI. The CDR3 runs to 14 residues. The V end was cut by 5 bases, the J end by 2 bases, with 7 bases between. CDR3 residues: CASSTSAGANVLTF. The CDR3 DNA reads as TGTGCCAGCAGTACCTCGGCTGGGGCCAACGTCCTGACTTTC.

The gene calls are TRBV4-2 and TRBJ1-1; D ambiguous. CDR1 LGHNA and CDR2 YNFKEQ come from the germline V gene. CDR3 length: 14 amino acids. With 0 bases removed from V and 5 bases from J, the gap between germline ends came to 10 bases. The DNA of the CDR3 is TGTGCCAGCAGCCAAGATAAAGGAGTTACTGAAGCTTTCTTT. This translates into CASSQDKGVTEAFF.

The V and J genes are TRBV6-5 and TRBJ1-1, with 8 positions matching TRBD1. The CDR3 loop spans 14 amino acids. Looked up from germline, CDR1 is MNHEY and CDR2 is SVGAGI. The V segment lost 6 bases and the J segment 4 bases; nucleotides outside the gene matches: 7. CDR3 residues: CASRGRQGRTEAFF. DNA of the CDR3: TGTGCCAGCAGGGGTAGACAGGGGCGCACTGAAGCTTTCTTT.

The chain links TRBV7-9 to TRBJ2-1, with D uncertain. From germline, CDR1 is SEHNR and CDR2 FQNEAQ (reference sequence). Trimming removed 4 bases at V and 8 bases at J, with 9 bases between. The length of the CDR3 is 12 residues. CDR3 protein: CASSSGVDEQFF. DNA of the CDR3: TGTGCCAGCAGCTCCGGTGTGGATGAGCAGTTCTTC. Drawing the rest from reference TRBV7-9 and TRBJ2-1, the complete variable domain is DTGVSQNPRHKITKRGQNVTFRCDPISEHNRLYWYRQTLGQGPEFLTYFQNEAQLEKSRLLSDRFSAERPKGSFSTLEIQRTEQGDSAMYLCASSSGVDEQFFGPGTRLTVL.

This chain connects TRBV12-3 or TRBV12-4 to TRBJ2-7, with a possible D match to TRBD2 (5 bases). V was trimmed by 11 bases and J by 3 bases, leaving 17 bases between them. The CDR3 runs to 13 residues. The CDR3 loop is CASPREPHYEQYF. In DNA form, the CDR3 reads TGTGCCTCCCCACGGGAACCACACTACGAGCAGTACTTC.

The chain has TRBV7-9 and TRBJ1-1; no definite D call. The CDR3 covers 10 residues. Germline V gene lookup returns CDR1 SEHNR and CDR2 FQNEAQ (reference sequence). V lost 5 bases and J lost 5, with 3 bases in between. The CDR3 bases are TGTGCCAGCAGCCATACTGAAGCTTTCTTT. Translated: CASSHTEAFF.

The chain combines TRBV7-6 with TRBJ2-7; 11 nucleotides align to TRBD2. The CDR3 loop spans 16 amino acids. Germline assignment: CDR1 SGHVS and CDR2 FNYEAQ. The V and J ends lost 6 bases and 1 base, in that order; junction bases with no gene match: 8. The CDR3 reads CASSPAGTSGSYEQYF. CDR3 nucleotide sequence: TGTGCCAGCAGTCCGGCCGGGACTAGCGGATCCTACGAGCAGTACTTC.